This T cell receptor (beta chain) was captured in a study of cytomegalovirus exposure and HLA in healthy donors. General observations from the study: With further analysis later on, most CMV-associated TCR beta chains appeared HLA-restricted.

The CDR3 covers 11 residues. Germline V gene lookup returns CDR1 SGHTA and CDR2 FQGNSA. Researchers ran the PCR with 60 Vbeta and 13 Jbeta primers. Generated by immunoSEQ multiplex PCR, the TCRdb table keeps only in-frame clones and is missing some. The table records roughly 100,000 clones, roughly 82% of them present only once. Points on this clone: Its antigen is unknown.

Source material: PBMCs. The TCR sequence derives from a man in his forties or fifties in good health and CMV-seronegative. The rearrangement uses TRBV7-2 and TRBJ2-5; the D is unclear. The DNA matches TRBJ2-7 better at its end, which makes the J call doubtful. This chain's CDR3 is CASSLHYEQYF. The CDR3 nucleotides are TGTGCCAGCAGCCTACACTACGAGCAGTACTTC.